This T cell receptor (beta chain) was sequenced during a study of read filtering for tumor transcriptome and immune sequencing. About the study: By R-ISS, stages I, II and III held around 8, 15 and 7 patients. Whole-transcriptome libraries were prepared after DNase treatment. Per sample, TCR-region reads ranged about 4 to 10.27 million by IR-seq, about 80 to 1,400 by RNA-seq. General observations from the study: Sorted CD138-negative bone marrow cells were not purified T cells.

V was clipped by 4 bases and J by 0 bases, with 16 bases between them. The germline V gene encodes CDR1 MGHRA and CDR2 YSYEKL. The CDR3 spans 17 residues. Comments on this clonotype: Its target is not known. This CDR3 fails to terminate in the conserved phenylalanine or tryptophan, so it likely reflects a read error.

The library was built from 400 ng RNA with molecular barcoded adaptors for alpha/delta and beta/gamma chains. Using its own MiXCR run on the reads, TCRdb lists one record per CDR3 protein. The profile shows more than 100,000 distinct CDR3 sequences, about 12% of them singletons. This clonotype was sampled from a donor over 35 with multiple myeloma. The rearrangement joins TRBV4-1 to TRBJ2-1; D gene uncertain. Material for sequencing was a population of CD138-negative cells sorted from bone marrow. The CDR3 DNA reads TGCGCCAGCAGCCTTTCCCCTTCGATCAACTCCTACAATGAGCAGTTCCTC. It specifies CASSLSPSINSYNEQFL.